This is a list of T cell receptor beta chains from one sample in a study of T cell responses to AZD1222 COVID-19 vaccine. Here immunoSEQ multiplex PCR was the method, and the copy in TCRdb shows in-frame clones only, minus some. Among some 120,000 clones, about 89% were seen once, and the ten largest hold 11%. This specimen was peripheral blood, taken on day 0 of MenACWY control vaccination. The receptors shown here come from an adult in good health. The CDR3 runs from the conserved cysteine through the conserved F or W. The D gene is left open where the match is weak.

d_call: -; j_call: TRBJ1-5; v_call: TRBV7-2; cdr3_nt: TGTGCCAGCAGCTCAATTACCCGTGGGCAGCCCCAGCATTTT; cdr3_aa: CASSSITRGQPQHF
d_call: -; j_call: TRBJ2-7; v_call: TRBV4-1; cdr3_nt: TGCGCCAGCAGCCAAGATGCCGAGACAGCTATCTCCTACGAGCAGTACTTC; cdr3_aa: CASSQDAETAISYEQYF
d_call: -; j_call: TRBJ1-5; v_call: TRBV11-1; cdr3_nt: TGTGCCAGCAGCCAAGCGGGGGGGAATCAGCCCCAGCATTTT; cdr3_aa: CASSQAGGNQPQHF
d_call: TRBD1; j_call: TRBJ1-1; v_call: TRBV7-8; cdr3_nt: TGTGCCAGCAGCTTACAGGGGGCAAGGACTGAAGCTTTCTTT; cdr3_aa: CASSLQGARTEAFF
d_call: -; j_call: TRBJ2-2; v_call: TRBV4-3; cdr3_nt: TGCGCCAGCAGCCAAGTCCCGGGTATAACCGGGGAGCTGTTTTTT; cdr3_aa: CASSQVPGITGELFF
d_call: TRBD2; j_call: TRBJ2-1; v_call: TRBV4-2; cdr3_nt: TGTGCCAGCAGCCAAGTACAAGCCACTAGCGATGAGCAGTTCTTC; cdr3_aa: CASSQVQATSDEQFF
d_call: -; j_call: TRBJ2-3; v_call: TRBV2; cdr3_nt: TGTGCCAGCAGTGAACCCGGACAGCCTGGGCCGTCATCAGATACGCAGTATTTT; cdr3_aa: CASSEPGQPGPSSDTQYF
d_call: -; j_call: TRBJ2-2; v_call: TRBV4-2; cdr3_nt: TGTGCCAGCAGCTCCACCGAAACCGGGGAGCTGTTTTTT; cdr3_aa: CASSSTETGELFF
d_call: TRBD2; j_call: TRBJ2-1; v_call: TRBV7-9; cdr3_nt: TGTGCCAGCAGCTTAGGTGTCGGAGCGGGAGATTCCTACAATGAGCAGTTCTTC; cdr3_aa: CASSLGVGAGDSYNEQFF
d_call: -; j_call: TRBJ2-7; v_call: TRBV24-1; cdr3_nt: TGTGCCACCACCCAGCTCTGGGGCTCCTACGAGCAGTACTTC; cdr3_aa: CATTQLWGSYEQYF
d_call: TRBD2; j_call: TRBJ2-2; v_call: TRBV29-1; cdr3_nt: TGCAGCGTTGCAGGACTAGCGGGAGGCTCGAACACCGGGGAGCTGTTTTTT; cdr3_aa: CSVAGLAGGSNTGELFF
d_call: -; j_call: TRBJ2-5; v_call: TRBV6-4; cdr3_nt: TGTGCCAGCAGTAATCACCAAGAGACCCAGTACTTC; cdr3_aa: CASSNHQETQYF
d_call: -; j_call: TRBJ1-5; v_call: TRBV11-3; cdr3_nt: TGTGCCAGCAGCTTAGAGGAAAATCAGCCCCAGCATTTT; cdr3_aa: CASSLEENQPQHF
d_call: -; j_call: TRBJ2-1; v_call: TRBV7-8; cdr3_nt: TGTGCCAGCAGCGGAGCTTACGAATACAATGAGCAGTTCTTC; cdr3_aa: CASSGAYEYNEQFF